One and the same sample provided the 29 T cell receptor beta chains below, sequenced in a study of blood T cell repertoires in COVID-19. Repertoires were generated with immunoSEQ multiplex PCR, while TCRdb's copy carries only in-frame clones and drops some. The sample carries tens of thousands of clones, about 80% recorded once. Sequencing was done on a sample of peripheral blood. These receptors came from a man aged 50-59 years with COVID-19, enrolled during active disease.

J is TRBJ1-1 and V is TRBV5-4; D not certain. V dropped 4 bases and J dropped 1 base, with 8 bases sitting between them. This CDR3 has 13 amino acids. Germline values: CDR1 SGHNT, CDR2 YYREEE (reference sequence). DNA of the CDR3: TGTGCCAGCAGCCCTATTCAGAACACTGAAGCTTTCTTT. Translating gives CASSPIQNTEAFF. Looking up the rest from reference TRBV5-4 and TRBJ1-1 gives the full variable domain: ETGVTQSPTHLIKTRGQQVTLRCSSQSGHNTVSWYQQALGQGPQFIFQYYREEENGRGNFPPRFSGLQFPNYSSELNVNALELDDSALYLCASSPIQNTEAFFGQGTRLTVV.

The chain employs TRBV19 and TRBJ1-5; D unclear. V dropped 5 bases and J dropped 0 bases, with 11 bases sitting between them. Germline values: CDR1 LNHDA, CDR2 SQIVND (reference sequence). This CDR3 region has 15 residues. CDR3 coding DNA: TGTGCCAGTAGTTATTCTGAGAGTAGCAATCAGCCCCAGCATTTT. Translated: CASSYSESSNQPQHF.

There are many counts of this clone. CDR3 amino acids: CASTWGQGPSEQFF. The CDR3 DNA reads as TGCGCCAGCACCTGGGGACAAGGGCCGTCTGAGCAGTTCTTC. The V gene is TRBV5-1, the J gene TRBJ2-1; a weak D match, TRBD1 (6 bases). The CDR3 has 14 amino acids. CDR1 SGHRS and CDR2 YFSETQ come from the germline V gene. V lost 6 bases and J 9 bases, leaving 19 bases between the germline ends.

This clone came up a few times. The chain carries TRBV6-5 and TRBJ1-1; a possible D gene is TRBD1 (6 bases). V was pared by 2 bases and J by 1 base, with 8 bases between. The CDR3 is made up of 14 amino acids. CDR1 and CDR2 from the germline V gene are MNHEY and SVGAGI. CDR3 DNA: TGTGCCAGCAGTTACAACAGGGCGAACACTGAAGCTTTCTTT. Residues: CASSYNRANTEAFF.

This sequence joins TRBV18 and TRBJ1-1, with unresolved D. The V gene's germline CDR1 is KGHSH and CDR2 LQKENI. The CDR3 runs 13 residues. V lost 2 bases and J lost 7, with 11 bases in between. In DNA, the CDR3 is TGTGCCAGCTCACCAATACATGCCATTGAAGCTTTCTTT. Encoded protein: CASSPIHAIEAFF.

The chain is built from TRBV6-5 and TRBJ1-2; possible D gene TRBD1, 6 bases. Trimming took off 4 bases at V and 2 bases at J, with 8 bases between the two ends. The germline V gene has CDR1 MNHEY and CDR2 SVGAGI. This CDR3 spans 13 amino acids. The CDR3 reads CASSSTGNYGYTF. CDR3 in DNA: TGTGCCAGCAGTTCTACAGGGAACTATGGCTACACCTTC.

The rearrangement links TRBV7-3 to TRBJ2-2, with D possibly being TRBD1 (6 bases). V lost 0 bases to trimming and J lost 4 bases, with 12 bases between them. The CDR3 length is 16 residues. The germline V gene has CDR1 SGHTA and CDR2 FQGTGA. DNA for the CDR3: TGTGCCAGCAGCTTAACTCAAGGGGGTAGCACCGGGGAGCTGTTTTTT. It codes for CASSLTQGGSTGELFF. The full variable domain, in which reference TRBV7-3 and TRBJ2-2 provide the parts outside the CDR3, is GAGVSQTPSNKVTEKGKYVELRCDPISGHTALYWYRQSLGQGPEFLIYFQGTGAADDSGLPNDRFFAVRPEGSVSTLKIQRTERGDSAVYLCASSLTQGGSTGELFFGEGSRLTVL.

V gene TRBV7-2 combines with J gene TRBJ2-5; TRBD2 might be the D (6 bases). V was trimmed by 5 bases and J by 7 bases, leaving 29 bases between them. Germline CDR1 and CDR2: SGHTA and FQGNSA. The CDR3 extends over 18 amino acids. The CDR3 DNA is TGTGCCAGCAGCCCCCCCGAAGGGGTAGCGGCCCATGTTGGGACCCAGTACTTC. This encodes CASSPPEGVAAHVGTQYF.

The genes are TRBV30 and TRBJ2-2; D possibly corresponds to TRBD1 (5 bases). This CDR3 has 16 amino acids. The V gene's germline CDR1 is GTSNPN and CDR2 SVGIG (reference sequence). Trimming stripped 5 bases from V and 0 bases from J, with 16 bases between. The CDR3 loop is CAWGRTHSPNTGELFF. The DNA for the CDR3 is TGTGCCTGGGGACGGACACATTCACCGAACACCGGGGAGCTGTTTTTT.

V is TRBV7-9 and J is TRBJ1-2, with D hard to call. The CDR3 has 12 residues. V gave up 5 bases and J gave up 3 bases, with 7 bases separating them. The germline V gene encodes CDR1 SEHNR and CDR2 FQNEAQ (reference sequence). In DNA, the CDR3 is TGTGCCAGCAGCCGAACGGACTATGGCTACACCTTC. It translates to CASSRTDYGYTF.

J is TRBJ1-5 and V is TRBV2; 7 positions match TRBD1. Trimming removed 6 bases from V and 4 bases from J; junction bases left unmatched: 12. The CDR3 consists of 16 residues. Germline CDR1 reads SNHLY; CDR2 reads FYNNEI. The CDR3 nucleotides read TGTGCCAGCAGGGGCCACAGGGGCCCATCAAATCAGCCCCAGCATTTT. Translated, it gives CASRGHRGPSNQPQHF.

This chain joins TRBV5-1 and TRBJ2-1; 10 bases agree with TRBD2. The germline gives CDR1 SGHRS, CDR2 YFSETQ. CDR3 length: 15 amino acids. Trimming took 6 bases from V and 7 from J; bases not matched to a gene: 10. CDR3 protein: CASKRLAGDRNEQFF. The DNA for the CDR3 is TGCGCCAGCAAGAGGCTAGCGGGAGATCGGAATGAGCAGTTCTTC.

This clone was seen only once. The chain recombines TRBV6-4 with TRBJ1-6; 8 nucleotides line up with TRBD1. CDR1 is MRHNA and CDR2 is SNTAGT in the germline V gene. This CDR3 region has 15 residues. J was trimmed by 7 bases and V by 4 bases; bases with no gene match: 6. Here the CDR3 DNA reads TGTGCCAGCAGTGTCGGGACAGGCCAAAATTCACCCCTCCACTTT. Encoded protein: CASSVGTGQNSPLHF.

For the CDR3, the DNA is TGTGCCAGCCAGTTACTCGCGGTTTGGCCCACTGAAGCTTTCTTT. Its translation: CASQLLAVWPTEAFF. This chain links TRBV6-5 with TRBJ1-1; D is unclear. This CDR3 region has 15 residues. The V gene lost 8 bases and the J gene lost 4 bases, with 20 bases spanning the gap. Germline values: CDR1 MNHEY, CDR2 SVGAGI.

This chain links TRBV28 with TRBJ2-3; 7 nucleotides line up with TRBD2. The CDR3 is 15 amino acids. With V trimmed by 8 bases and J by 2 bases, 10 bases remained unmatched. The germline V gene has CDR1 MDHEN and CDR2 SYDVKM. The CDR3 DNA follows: TGTGCCAGCCTTCTGGGGGGGTCCTACACAGATACGCAGTATTTT. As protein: CASLLGGSYTDTQYF.

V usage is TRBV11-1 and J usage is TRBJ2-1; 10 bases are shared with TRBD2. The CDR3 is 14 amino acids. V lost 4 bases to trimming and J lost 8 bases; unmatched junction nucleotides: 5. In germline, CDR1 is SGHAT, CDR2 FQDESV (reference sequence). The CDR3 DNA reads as TGTGCCAGCAGCTCATATAGCGGGAGGCATGAGCAGTTCTTC. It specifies CASSSYSGRHEQFF.

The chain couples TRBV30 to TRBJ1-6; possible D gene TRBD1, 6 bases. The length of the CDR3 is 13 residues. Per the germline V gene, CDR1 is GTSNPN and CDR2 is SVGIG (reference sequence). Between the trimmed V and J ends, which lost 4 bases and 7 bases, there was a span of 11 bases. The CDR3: CAWNREGNSPLHF. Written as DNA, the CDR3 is TGTGCCTGGAACAGGGAGGGGAATTCACCCCTCCACTTT.

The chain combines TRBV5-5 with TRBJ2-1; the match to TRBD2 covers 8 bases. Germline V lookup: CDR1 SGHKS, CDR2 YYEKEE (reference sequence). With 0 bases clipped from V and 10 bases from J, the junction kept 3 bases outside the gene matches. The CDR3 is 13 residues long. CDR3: CASSLEPSGEQFF. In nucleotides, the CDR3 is TGTGCCAGCAGCTTGGAGCCTAGCGGGGAGCAGTTCTTC.

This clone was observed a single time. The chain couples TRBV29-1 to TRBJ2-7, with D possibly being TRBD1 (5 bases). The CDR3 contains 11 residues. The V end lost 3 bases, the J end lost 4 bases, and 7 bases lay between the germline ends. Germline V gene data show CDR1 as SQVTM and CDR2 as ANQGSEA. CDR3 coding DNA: TGCAGCGTTGATAAGGGGTACGAGCAGTACTTC. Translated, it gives CSVDKGYEQYF.

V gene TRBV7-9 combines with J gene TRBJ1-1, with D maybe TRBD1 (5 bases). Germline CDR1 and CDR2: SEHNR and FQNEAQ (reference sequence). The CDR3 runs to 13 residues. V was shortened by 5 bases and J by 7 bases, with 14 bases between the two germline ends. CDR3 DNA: TGTGCCAGCAGCAAGAGACCGGGACTTGAAGCTTTCTTT. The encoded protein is CASSKRPGLEAFF. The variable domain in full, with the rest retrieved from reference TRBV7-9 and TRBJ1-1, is DTGVSQNPRHKITKRGQNVTFRCDPISEHNRLYWYRQTLGQGPEFLTYFQNEAQLEKSRLLSDRFSAERPKGSFSTLEIQRTEQGDSAMYLCASSKRPGLEAFFGQGTRLTVV.

The CDR3 DNA follows: TGTGCCAGCAGTATCTACAGCTCTGGAAACACCATATATTTT. Protein: CASSIYSSGNTIYF. The V and J genes are TRBV28 and TRBJ1-3; D gene unclear. The CDR3 has 14 residues. Trimming took 5 bases from V and 0 from J, leaving 8 bases between them. CDR1 and CDR2 from the germline V gene are MDHEN and SYDVKM.

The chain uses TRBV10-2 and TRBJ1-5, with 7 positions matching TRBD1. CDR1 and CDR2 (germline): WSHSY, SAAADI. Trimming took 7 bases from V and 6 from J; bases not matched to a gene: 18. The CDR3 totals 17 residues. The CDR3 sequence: CASTQGGGQQGGQPQHF. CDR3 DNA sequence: TGCGCCAGCACCCAGGGGGGCGGTCAGCAGGGCGGTCAGCCCCAGCATTTT.

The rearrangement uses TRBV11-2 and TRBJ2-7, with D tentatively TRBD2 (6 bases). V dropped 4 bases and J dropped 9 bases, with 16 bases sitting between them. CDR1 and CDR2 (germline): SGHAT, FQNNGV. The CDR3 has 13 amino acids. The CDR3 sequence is CASSSLGGTAQYF. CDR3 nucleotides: TGTGCCAGCAGCTCCCTAGGAGGGACGGCGCAGTACTTC.

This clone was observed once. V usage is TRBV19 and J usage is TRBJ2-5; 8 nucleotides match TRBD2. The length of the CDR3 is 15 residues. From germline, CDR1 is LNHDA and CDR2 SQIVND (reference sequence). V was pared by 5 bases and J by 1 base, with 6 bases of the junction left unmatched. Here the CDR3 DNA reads TGTGCCAGTAGTCGGAGCGGGGGCCTCCAAGAGACCCAGTACTTC. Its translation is CASSRSGGLQETQYF.

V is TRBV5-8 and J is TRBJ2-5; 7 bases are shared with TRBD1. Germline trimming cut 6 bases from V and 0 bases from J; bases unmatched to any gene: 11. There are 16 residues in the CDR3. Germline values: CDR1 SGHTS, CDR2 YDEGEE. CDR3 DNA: TGTGCCAGCAACCCTGGGGCAGGGGGTTACCAAGAGACCCAGTACTTC. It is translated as CASNPGAGGYQETQYF.

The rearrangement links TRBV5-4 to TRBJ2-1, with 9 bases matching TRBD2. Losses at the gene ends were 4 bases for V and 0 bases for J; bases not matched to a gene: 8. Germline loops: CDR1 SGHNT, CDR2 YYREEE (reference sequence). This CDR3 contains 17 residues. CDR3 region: CASSVPSGVGSYNEQFF. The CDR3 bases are TGTGCCAGCAGCGTACCTAGCGGGGTCGGCTCCTACAATGAGCAGTTCTTC.

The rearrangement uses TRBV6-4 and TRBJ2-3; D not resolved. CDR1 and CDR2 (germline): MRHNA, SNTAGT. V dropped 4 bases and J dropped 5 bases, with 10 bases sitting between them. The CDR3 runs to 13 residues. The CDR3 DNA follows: TGTGCCAGCAGTGTAGACTCTTTAGATACGCAGTATTTT. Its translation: CASSVDSLDTQYF.

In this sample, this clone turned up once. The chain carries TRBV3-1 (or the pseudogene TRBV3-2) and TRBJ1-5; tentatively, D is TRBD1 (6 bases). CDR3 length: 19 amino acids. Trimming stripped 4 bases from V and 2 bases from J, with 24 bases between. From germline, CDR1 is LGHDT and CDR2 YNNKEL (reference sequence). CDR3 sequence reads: CASSLLRDIFLLGNQPQHF. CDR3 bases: TGTGCCAGCAGCCTACTTAGGGACATATTTCTGTTAGGCAATCAGCCCCAGCATTTT.

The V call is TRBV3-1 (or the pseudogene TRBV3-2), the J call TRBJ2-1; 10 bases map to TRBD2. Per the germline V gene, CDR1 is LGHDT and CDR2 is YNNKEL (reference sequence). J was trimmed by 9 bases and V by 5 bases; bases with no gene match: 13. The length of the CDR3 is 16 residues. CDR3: CASSDGTSETRVEQFF. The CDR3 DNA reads TGTGCCAGCAGCGACGGGACTAGCGAGACGAGGGTTGAGCAGTTCTTC.